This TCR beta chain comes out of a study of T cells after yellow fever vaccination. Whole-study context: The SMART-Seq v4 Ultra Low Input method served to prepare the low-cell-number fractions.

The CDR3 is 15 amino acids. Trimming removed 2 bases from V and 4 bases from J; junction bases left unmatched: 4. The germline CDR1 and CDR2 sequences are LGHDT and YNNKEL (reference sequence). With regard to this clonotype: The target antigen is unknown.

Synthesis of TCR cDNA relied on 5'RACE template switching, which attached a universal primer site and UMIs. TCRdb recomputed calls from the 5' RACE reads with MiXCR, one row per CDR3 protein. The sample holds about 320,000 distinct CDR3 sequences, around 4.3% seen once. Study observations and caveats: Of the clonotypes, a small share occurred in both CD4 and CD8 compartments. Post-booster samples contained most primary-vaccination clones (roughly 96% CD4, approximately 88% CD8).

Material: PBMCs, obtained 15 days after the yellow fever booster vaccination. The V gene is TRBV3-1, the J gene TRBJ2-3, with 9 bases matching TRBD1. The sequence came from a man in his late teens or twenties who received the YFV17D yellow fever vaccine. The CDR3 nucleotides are TGTGCCAGCAGCCAATGGACAGGGGCGTCAGATACGCAGTATTTT. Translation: CASSQWTGASDTQYF.